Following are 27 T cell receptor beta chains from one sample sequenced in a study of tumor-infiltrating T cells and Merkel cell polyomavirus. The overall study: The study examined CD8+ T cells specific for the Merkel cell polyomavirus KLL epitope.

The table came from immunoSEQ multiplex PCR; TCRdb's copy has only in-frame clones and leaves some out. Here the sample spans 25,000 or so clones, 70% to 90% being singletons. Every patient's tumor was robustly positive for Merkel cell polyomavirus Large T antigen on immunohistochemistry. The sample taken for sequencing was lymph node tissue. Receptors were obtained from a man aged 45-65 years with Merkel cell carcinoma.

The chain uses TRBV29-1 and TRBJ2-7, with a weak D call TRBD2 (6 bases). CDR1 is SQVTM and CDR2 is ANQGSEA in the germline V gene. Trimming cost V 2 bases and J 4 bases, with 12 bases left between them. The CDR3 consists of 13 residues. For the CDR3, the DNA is TGCAGCGTTGAAATCGGGAGTACGTACGAGCAGTACTTC. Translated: CSVEIGSTYEQYF.

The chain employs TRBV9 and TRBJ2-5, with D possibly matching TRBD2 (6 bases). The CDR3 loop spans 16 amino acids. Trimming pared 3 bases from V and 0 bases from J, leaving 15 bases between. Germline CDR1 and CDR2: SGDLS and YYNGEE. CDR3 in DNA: TGTGCCAGCAGCGCTCAATCTCGACTAGACCAAGAGACCCAGTACTTC. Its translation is CASSAQSRLDQETQYF. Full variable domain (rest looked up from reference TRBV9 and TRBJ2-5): DSGVTQTPKHLITATGQRVTLRCSPRSGDLSVYWYQQSLDQGLQFLIQYYNGEERAKGNILERFSAQQFPDLHSELNLSSLELGDSALYFCASSAQSRLDQETQYFGPGTRLLVL.

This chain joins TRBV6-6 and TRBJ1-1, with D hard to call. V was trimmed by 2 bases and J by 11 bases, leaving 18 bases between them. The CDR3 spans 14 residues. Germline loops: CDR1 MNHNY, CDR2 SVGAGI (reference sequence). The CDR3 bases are TGTGCCAGCAGTTACATCTCAGGCCTCCCCCGGGCTTTCTTT. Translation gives CASSYISGLPRAFF.

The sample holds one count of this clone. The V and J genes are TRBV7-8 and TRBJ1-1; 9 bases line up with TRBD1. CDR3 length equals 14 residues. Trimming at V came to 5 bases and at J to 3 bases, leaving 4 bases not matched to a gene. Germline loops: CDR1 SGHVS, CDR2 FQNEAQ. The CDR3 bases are TGTGCCAGCAGCCCCAGGACAGGGGACACTGAAGCTTTCTTT. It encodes CASSPRTGDTEAFF.

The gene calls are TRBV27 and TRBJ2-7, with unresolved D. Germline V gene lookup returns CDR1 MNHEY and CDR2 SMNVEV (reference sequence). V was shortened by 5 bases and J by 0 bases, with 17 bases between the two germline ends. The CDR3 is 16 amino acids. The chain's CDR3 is CASSPSSGGYSYEQYF. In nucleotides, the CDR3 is TGTGCCAGCAGTCCGTCCTCTGGCGGCTACTCCTACGAGCAGTACTTC.

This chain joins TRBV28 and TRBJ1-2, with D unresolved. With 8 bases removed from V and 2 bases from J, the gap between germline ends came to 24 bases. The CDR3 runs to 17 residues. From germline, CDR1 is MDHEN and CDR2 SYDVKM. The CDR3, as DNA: TGTGCCAGCGGGCCTCAGGTGCCCACCCTCCCGAACTATGGCTACACCTTC. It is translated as CASGPQVPTLPNYGYTF.

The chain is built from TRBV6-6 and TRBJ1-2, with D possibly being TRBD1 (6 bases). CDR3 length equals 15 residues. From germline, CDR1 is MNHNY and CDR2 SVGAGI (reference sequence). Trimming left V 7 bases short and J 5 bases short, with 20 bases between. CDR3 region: CASIPRGGAGYGYTF. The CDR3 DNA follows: TGTGCCAGCATCCCCCGGGGGGGCGCTGGGTATGGCTACACCTTC.

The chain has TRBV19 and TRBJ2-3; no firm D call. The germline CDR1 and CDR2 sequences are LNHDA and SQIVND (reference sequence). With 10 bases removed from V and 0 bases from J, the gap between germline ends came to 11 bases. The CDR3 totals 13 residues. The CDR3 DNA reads TGTGCCACCAAGAGAACTAGCACAGATACGCAGTATTTT. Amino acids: CATKRTSTDTQYF. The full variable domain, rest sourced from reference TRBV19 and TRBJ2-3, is DGGITQSPKYLFRKEGQNVTLSCEQNLNHDAMYWYRQDPGQGLRLIYYSQIVNDFQKGDIAEGYSVSREKKESFPLTVTSAQKNPTAFYLCATKRTSTDTQYFGPGTRLTVL.

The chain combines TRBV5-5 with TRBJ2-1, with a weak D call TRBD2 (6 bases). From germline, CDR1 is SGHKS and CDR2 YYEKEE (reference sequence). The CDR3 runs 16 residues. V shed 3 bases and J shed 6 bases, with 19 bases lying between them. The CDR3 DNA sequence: TGTGCCAGCAGCTCCGGACTATCTCTCGCTATCAATGAGCAGTTCTTC. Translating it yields CASSSGLSLAINEQFF.

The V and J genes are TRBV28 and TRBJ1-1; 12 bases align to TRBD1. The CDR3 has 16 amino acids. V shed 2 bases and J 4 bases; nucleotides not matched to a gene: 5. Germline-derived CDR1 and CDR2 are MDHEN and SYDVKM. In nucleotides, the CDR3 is TGTGCCAGCAGTTTAGGGACAGGGGGCTGGGGCACTGAAGCTTTCTTT. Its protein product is CASSLGTGGWGTEAFF.

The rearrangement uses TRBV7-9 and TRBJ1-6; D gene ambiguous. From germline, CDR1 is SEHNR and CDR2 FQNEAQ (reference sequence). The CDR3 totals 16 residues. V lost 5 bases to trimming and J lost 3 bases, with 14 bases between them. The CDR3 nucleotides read TGTGCCAGCAGCCTGGGCCCAACTGACTATAATTCACCCCTCCACTTT. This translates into CASSLGPTDYNSPLHF.

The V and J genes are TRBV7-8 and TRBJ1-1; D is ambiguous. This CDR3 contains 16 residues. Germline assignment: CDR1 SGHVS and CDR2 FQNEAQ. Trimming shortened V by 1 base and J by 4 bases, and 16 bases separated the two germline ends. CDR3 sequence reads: CASSLGNSVGGTEAFF. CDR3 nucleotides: TGTGCCAGCAGCTTAGGGAACTCCGTGGGAGGCACTGAAGCTTTCTTT.

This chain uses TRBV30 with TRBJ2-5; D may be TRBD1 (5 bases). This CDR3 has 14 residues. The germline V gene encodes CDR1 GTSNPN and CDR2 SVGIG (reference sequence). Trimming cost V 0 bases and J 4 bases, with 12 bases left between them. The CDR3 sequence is CAWSVRGARETQYF. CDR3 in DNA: TGTGCCTGGAGTGTAAGGGGTGCACGAGAGACCCAGTACTTC.

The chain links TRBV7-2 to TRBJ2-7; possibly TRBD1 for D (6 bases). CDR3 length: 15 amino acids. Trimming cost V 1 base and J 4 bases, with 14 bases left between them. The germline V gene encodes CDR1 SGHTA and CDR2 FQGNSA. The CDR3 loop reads CASSLGGAGEYEQYF. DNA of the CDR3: TGTGCCAGCAGCTTAGGAGGGGCAGGGGAATACGAGCAGTACTTC.

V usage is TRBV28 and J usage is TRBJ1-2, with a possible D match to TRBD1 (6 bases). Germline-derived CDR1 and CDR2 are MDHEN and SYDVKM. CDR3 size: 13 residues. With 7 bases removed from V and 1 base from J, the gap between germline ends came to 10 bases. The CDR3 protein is CASIGGINYGYTF. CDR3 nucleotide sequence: TGTGCCAGCATTGGGGGCATTAACTATGGCTACACCTTC.

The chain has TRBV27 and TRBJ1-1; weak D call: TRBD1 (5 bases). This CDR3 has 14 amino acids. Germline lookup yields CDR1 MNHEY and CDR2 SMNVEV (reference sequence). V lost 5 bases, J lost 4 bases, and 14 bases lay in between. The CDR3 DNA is TGTGCCAGCAGTCCTTGGACCCAGGGCACTGAAGCTTTCTTT. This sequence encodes CASSPWTQGTEAFF.

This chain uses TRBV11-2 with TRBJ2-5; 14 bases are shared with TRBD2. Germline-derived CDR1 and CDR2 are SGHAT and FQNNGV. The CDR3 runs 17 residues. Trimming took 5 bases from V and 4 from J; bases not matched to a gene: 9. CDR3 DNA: TGTGCCAGCAGCATAATCGGGACTAGCGGGGGTGGAGAGACCCAGTACTTC. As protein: CASSIIGTSGGGETQYF.

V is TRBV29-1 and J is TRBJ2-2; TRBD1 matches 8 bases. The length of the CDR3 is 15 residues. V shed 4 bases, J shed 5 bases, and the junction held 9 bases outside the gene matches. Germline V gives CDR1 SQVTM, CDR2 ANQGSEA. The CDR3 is CSVVSGGAGTGELFF. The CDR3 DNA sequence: TGCAGCGTTGTATCAGGGGGCGCCGGAACCGGGGAGCTGTTTTTT.

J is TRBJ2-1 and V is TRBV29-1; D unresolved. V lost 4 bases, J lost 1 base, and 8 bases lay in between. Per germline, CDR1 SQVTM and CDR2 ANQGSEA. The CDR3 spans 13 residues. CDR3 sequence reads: CSVGPGSYNEQFF. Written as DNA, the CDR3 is TGCAGCGTTGGTCCGGGTTCCTACAATGAGCAGTTCTTC.

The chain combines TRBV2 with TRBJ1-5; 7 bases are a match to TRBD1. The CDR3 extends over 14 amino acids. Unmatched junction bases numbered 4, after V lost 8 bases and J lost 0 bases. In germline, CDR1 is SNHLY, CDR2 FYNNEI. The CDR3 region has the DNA TGTGCCAGCGCTACAGGGGATAGCAATCAGCCCCAGCATTTT. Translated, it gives CASATGDSNQPQHF.

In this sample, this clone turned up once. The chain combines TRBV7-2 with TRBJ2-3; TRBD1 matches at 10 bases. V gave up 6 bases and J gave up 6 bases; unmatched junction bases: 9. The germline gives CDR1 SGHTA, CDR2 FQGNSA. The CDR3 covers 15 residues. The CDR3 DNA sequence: TGTGCCAGCAGTCCCGGGACAGGGGCTGGGGATACGCAGTATTTT. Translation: CASSPGTGAGDTQYF.

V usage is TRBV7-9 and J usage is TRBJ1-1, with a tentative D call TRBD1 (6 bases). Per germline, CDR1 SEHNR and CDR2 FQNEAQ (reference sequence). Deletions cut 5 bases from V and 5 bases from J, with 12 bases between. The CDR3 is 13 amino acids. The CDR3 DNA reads TGTGCCAGCAGCATACAGGGAAATACTGAAGCTTTCTTT. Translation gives CASSIQGNTEAFF.

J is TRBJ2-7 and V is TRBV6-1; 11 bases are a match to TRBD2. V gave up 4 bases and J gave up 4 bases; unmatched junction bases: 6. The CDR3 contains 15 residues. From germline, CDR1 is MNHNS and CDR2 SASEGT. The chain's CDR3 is CASSVTSGSGYEQYF. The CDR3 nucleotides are TGTGCCAGCAGTGTTACTAGCGGGAGTGGATACGAGCAGTACTTC.

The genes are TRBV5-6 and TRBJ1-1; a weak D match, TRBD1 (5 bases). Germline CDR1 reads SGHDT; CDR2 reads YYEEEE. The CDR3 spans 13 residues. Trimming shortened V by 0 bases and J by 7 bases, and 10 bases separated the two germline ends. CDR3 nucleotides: TGTGCCAGCAGCTTGGTGGCAGGGTATGAAGCTTTCTTT. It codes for CASSLVAGYEAFF.

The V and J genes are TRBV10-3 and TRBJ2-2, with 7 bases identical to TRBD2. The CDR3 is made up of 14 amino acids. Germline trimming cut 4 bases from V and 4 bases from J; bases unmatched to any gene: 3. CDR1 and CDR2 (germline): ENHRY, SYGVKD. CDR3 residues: CAISALAGTGELFF. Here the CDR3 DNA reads TGTGCCATCAGTGCCTTAGCGGGCACCGGGGAGCTGTTTTTT.

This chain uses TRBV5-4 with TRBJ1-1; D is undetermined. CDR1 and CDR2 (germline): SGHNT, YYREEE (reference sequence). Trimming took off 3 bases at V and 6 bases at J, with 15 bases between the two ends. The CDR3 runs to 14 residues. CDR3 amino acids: CASSSPQVLAEAFF. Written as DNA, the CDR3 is TGTGCCAGCAGCTCCCCCCAGGTCTTAGCTGAAGCTTTCTTT.

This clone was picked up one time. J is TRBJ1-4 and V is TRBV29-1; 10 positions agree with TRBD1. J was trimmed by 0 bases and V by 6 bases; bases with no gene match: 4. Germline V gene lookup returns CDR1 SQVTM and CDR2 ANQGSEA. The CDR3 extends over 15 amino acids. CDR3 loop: CSVVGQGATNEKLFF. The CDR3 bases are TGCAGCGTGGTCGGACAGGGGGCAACTAATGAAAAACTGTTTTTT.